The rows below give T cell receptor beta chains drawn from one sample of a study of T cells in localized non-small cell lung cancer. Here immunoSEQ multiplex PCR was the method, and the copy in TCRdb shows in-frame clones only, minus some. This sample yields about 580 clones, of which around 42% are seen a single time; about 10% belongs to the top ten. Material: lung tumor tissue, obtained before any cancer treatment. Receptor source: a female donor older than 55 with stage I lung adenocarcinoma. Each CDR3 is given with its conserved first and last residue. D genes are given only for firm matches. Clone size, where shown, is once, few, many, or a class for clones that have expanded.

J	D	size	V	DNA	CDR3
TRBJ1-2	TRBD1	NA	TRBV10-2	TGCGCCAGCAGTGAGGGGCTACCCGGGACAGGGTTGGGCGGCTACACCTTC	CASSEGLPGTGLGGYTF
TRBJ1-1	NA	NA	TRBV19	TGTGCCAGTAGTATTGTCGGAAAACTAAAGAACACTGAAGCTTTCTTT	CASSIVGKLKNTEAFF
TRBJ2-5	NA	NA	TRBV28	TGTGCCAGCAGTGTACTTCAAGAGACCCAGTACTTC	CASSVLQETQYF
TRBJ1-2	TRBD1	large	TRBV19	TGTGCCGCGGGACAGGCCATCAACTATGGCTACACCTTC	CAAGQAINYGYTF
TRBJ2-6	NA	few	TRBV6-8	TGTGCCAGCAGTTACGGGGGGTCGGGTTTCGACTCTGGGGCCAACGTCCTGACTTTC	CASSYGGSGFDSGANVLTF
TRBJ1-2	NA	NA	TRBV28	TGTGCCAGCAGTTGGAGATCTAACTATGGCTACACCTTC	CASSWRSNYGYTF
TRBJ2-7	NA	NA	TRBV28	TGTGCCAGCAGTTCCGCCGGTGGGCAGGGGATACCCTACGAGCAGTACTTC	CASSSAGGQGIPYEQYF
TRBJ1-2	NA	few	TRBV11-3	TGTGCCAGCAGTCCCCCGACGGGACTTTTAGCTAACTATGGCTACACCTTC	CASSPPTGLLANYGYTF
TRBJ2-1	NA	few	TRBV6-8	TGTGCCAGCAGTCCAAATCTAGTGGCGGAGTACAATGAGCAGTTCTTC	CASSPNLVAEYNEQFF
TRBJ2-1	NA	few	TRBV9	TGTGCCAGCAGCGTAGACCCCGGGCTCTCCTACAATGAGCAGTTCTTC	CASSVDPGLSYNEQFF
TRBJ1-1	NA	NA	TRBV5-1	TGCGCCAGCAGCCGAGAGGCTGACACCATGAACACTGAAGCTTTCTTT	CASSREADTMNTEAFF
TRBJ2-1	NA	NA	TRBV19	TGTGCCAGTAGTAAAGGGGAGATGGGGAATGAGCAGTTCTTC	CASSKGEMGNEQFF
TRBJ2-3	TRBD2	NA	TRBV28	TGTGCCAGCAGTTCGCCCTTTAGTCTAGCGGGAGTCACAGATACGCAGTATTTT	CASSSPFSLAGVTDTQYF
TRBJ2-1	TRBD2	NA	TRBV28	TGTGCCAGCAGTCTGATAGGTAGAGCGGGACGGGGCAATGAGCAGTTCTTC	CASSLIGRAGRGNEQFF